This T cell receptor beta chain emerged from a study of OX40 agonist ivuxolimab in advanced cancers. In the study overall: At doses from 0.01 to 10 mg/kg, patients were given intravenous ivuxolimab every 2 weeks. Eligibility rules accepted prior anti-PD-1, anti-PD-L1 or anti-CTLA-4 therapy, and 40% to 50% had some.

The V gene's germline CDR1 is SNHLY and CDR2 FYNNEI. The CDR3 sequence is 13 residues long. V was trimmed by 4 bases and J by 7 bases, leaving 13 bases between them. Sequencing used immunoSEQ multiplex PCR; TCRdb keeps in-frame clones, though not all of them. The sample includes approximately 89,000 clones, roughly 90% of them seen just once. Excluded were patients having autoimmune disease history or systemic immunosuppression. The V gene is TRBV2, the J gene TRBJ1-2; D possibly corresponds to TRBD1 (5 bases). The TCR sequence derives from an adult with an advanced solid tumor such as melanoma, head and neck, liver or kidney cancer. The material was CD4+ or CD8+ T cells sorted from blood, obtained in a trial of the OX40 agonist ivuxolimab. CDR3: CASSVWGDSGYTF. DNA for the CDR3: TGTGCCAGCAGTGTTTGGGGGGATTCTGGCTACACCTTC.